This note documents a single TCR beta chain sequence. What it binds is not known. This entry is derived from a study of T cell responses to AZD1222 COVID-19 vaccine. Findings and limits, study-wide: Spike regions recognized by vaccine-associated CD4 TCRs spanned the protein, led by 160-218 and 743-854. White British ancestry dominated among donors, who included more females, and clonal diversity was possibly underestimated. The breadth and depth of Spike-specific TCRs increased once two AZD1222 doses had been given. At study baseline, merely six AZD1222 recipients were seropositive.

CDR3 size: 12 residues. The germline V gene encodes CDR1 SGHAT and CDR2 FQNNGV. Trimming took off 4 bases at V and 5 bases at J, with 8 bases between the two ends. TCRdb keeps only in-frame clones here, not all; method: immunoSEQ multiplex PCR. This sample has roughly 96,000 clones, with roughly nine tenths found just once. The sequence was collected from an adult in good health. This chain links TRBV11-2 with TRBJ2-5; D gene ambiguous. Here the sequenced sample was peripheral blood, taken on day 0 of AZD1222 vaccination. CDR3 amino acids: CASSSVEETQYF. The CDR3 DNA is TGTGCCAGCAGCTCCGTTGAGGAGACCCAGTACTTC.